The rows below give T cell receptor beta chains drawn from one sample of a study of molecular identifiers for immune sequencing clone quantification. TCRdb redid the calling of the PCR reads with MiXCR, one entry per CDR3 protein. Here the sample spans about 320,000 distinct CDR3 sequences, about a quarter being singletons. Sequenced material: naive CD8+ T cells from blood, with Jurkat cell RNA spiked in. The receptor set was obtained from a human donor in good health. Some libraries in this study had Jurkat cell RNA spiked in. Each CDR3 is given with its conserved first and last residue. Each record gives: V gene, J gene, CDR3 protein.

>TRBV6-2/TRBV6-3|TRBJ1-1
CASRIFGQNTEAFF
>TRBV7-9|TRBJ2-3
CASSLGGQGVDGDTQYF
>TRBV9|TRBJ2-7
CASSVVASGYEQYF
>TRBV19|TRBJ1-2
CASNHKTGGDYGYTF
>TRBV14|TRBJ2-1
CASSQERGRDGRYNEQFF
>TRBV4-3|TRBJ1-1
CASSQDSGNTEAFF
>TRBV11-2|TRBJ2-3
CASSLVRGDTQYF
>TRBV27|TRBJ2-3
CASSWQISGGADTQYF
>TRBV6-1|TRBJ1-1
CASIPDWVEAFF
>TRBV20-1|TRBJ2-7
CSARTGYEQYF
>TRBV20-1|TRBJ2-1
CSLKKGSSYNEQFF
>TRBV24-1|TRBJ2-5
CATSDPRARSQETQYF
>TRBV15|TRBJ2-7
CATSPTVGFYEQYF
>TRBV20-1|TRBJ2-4
CSARDGTAAPSLYF
>TRBV27|TRBJ2-1
CASSLNSAGVSYNEQFF